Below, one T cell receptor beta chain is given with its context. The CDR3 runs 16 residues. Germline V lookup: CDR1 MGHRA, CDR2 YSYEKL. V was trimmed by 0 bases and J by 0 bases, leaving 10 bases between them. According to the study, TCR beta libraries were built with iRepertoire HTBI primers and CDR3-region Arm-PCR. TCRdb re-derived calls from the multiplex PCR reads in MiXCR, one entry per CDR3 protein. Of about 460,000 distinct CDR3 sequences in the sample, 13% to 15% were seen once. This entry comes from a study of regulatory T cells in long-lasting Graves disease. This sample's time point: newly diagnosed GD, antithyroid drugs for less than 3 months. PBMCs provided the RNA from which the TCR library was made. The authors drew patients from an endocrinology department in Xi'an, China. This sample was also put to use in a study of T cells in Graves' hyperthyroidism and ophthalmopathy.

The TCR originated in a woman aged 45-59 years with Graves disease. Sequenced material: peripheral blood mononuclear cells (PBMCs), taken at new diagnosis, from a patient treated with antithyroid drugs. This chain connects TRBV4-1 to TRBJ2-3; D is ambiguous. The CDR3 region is CASSQEGGPSTDTQYF. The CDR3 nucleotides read TGCGCCAGCAGCCAAGAAGGCGGTCCCAGCACAGATACGCAGTATTTT.